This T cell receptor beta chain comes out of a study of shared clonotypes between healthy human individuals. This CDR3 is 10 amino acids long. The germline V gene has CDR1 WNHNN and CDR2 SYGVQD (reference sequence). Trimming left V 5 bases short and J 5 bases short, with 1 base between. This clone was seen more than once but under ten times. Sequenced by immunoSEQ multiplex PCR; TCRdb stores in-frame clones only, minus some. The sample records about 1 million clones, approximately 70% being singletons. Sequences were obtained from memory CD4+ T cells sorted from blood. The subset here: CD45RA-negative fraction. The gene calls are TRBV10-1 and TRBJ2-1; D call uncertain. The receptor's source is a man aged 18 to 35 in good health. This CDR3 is CASSHNEQFF. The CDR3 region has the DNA TGCGCCAGCAGTCACAATGAGCAGTTCTTC.